This TCR beta chain stems from a study of blood T cell repertoires in COVID-19. Study-wide context: There were acute and convalescent COVID-19 samples, and they came from the United States, Italy and Spain.

Each participant's cohort was designated according to participant-reported clinical history. Donors in Cohort 3 counted as recovered after two negative PCRs, clearance, or symptom resolution. Assay used: immunoSEQ multiplex PCR; TCRdb lists only in-frame clones, some missing. The table includes some 430,000 clones, 90% detected once. The CDR3 runs to 15 residues. J lost 4 bases, V lost 0 bases, and 6 bases had no gene match. CDR1 is GTSNPN and CDR2 is SVGIG in the germline V gene (reference sequence). The chain combines TRBV30 with TRBJ2-1, with 7 bases fitting TRBD2. This clonotype originated in a man between 18 and 35 years old who had recovered from COVID-19. Sequencing used PBMCs or T cells enriched from blood (not recorded which). The CDR3 nucleotides read TGTGCCTGGAGTGTTAAGACTAGCAGTTACAATGAGCAGTTCTTC. Its translation is CAWSVKTSSYNEQFF.